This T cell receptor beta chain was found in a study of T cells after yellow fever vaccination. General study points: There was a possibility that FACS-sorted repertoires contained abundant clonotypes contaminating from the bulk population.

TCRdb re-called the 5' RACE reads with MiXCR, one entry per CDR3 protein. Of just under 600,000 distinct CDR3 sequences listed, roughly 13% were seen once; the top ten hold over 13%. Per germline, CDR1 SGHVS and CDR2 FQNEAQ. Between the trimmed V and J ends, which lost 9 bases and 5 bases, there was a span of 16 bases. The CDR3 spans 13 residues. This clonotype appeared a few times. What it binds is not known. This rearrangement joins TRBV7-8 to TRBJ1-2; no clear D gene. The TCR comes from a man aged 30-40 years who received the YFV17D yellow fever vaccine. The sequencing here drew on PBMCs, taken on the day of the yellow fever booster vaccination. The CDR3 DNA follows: TGTGCCAGTTCGGGAGGGTTCCTTTATGGCTACACCTTC. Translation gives CASSGGFLYGYTF.